The following is a TCR beta chain sequence with its context. Other DNA sequences in this sample translate to the same CDR3. The donors, all of them Caucasian adults, lived in Nashville, Tennessee. The CDR3 spans 14 residues. With 1 base removed from V and 3 bases from J, the gap between germline ends came to 9 bases. Germline loops: CDR1 KGHSH, CDR2 LQKENI. The entry originates in a study of shared clonotypes between healthy human individuals. Deep was the level at which the assay was run. Assay: immunoSEQ multiplex PCR; the TCRdb copy retains only in-frame clones and omits some. The sample carries around 500,000 clones, about 72% recorded once.

The sequencing sample was made of PBMCs. This TCR was sampled from a woman aged 40 to 50 in good health. Some clones in this sample may be carry-over from other donors' samples. V gene TRBV18 combines with J gene TRBJ1-1; D gene uncertain. CDR3 amino acids: CASSPQGRDTEAFF. CDR3 nucleotides: TGTGCCAGCTCACCACAGGGTAGAGACACTGAAGCTTTCTTT.